Each of the 5 T cell receptor beta chains below was sequenced from the same sample in a study (dated by TCRdb to 2015 to 2017). Library preparation was by 5' RACE. The sequencer listed for this sample is Illumina MiSeq. TCRdb took the public reads, trimmed them with fastp at Q25, ran MiXCR for clone calling and kept in-frame beta chains. Records with the same CDR3 protein are collapsed into one entry carrying the most frequent genes and DNA. The sample records approximately 7,200 distinct CDR3 sequences, 35% to 45% of which are singletons. The ten largest clones capture 4% to 5% of the sample. The sequencing sample was made of memory CD4+ T cells sorted from blood. This specimen's cell subset or site label, interpreted: memory CD4+ T cells, CD4+CD45RO+CD25-. The receptor set was obtained from a female donor with breast cancer.

This clonotype has only a few counts. The chain carries TRBV6-2 or TRBV6-3 and TRBJ1-1, with D hard to call. Trimming removed 7 bases from V and 0 bases from J, with 9 bases in between. The CDR3 covers 13 residues. CDR1 is MNHEY, CDR2 SVGEGT, per germline. The CDR3 protein is CASTSGMNTEAFF. As DNA, the CDR3 is TGTGCCAGCACCAGTGGGATGAACACTGAAGCTTTCTTT.

The table lists this clonotype with a few counts. The chain has TRBV12-3 or TRBV12-4 and TRBJ2-1, with 12 bases matching TRBD2. Losses at the gene ends were 6 bases for V and 9 bases for J; bases not matched to a gene: 12. This CDR3 contains 16 residues. In DNA form, the CDR3 reads TGTGCCAGCAGCCCGCGACTAGCGGGAGTTAAGGGTGAGCAGTTCTTC. It codes for CASSPRLAGVKGEQFF.

This clonotype appeared a single time. The chain carries TRBV6-1 and TRBJ1-5, with no clear D. V gave up 8 bases and J gave up 11 bases, with 25 bases separating them. Germline V gene data show CDR1 as MNHNS and CDR2 as SASEGT. The CDR3 length is 15 residues. The CDR3 protein is CASVGQPKVGSAQHF. CDR3 nucleotides: TGTGCCAGCGTAGGGCAGCCCAAAGTGGGATCGGCCCAGCATTTT.

In its sample, this clonotype was seen once. A much more abundant neighbour one base away suggests this may be a read error. The J gene is TRBJ1-4, the V gene TRBV30; D uncertain. CDR1 and CDR2 from the germline V gene are GTSNPN and SVGIG (reference sequence). The CDR3 has 12 residues. CDR3 in DNA: TGTGCCCGGAGTATGGGAATTGAAAAACTGTTTTTT. Residues: CARSMGIEKLFF.

The V and J genes are TRBV5-1 and TRBJ1-2, with TRBD1 identical over 7 bases. The length of the CDR3 is 15 residues. Germline trimming cut 4 bases from V and 0 bases from J; bases unmatched to any gene: 6. The germline CDR1 and CDR2 sequences are SGHRS and YFSETQ. The DNA of the CDR3 is TGCGCCAGCAGCGGAAACAGGGGTTCTAACTATGGCTACACCTTC. It specifies CASSGNRGSNYGYTF.